The 24 T cell receptor beta chains below come from one sample, sequenced in a study of identical twins. TCRdb ran MiXCR on the 5' RACE reads and lists one entry per CDR3 protein. The sample carries about 520,000 distinct CDR3 sequences, roughly a fifth recorded once. These data were also filed under a second study, of T cells expressing NK-cell markers.

Sequenced input: CD4+ T cells sorted from blood. The receptors originated from a woman between 18 and 29 years old in good health.

The V gene is TRBV27, the J gene TRBJ2-2, with 8 bases that match TRBD2. Losses at the gene ends were 6 bases for V and 6 bases for J; bases not matched to a gene: 3. This CDR3 contains 13 residues. The germline V gene has CDR1 MNHEY and CDR2 SMNVEV (reference sequence). The CDR3 protein is CASRGREAGELFF. The CDR3 nucleotides read TGTGCCAGCAGGGGGCGGGAGGCCGGGGAGCTGTTTTTT.

The sample holds many counts of this clonotype. The CDR3 loop is CASSQQGGTGGNEQFF. For the CDR3, the DNA is TGCGCCAGCAGCCAGCAGGGGGGAACAGGGGGCAATGAGCAGTTCTTC. This chain links TRBV4-3 with TRBJ2-1, with TRBD1 matching 8 bases. The trim removed 3 bases at V and 6 bases at J, leaving 10 bases unmatched. This CDR3 contains 16 residues. Germline CDR1 LGHNA, CDR2 YSLEER.

The V gene is TRBV11-3, the J gene TRBJ2-5; D gene unclear. CDR3 length equals 12 residues. Per germline, CDR1 SGHNT and CDR2 YENEEA. V lost 7 bases, J lost 5 bases, and 11 bases lay in between. The CDR3 protein is CASKRGTETQYF. The CDR3 DNA reads as TGTGCCAGCAAACGTGGAACTGAGACCCAGTACTTC.

The J gene is TRBJ2-7, the V gene TRBV6-2 or TRBV6-3; D tentatively fits TRBD1 or TRBD2 (5 bases each). The V end lost 7 bases, the J end lost 3 bases, and 13 bases lay between the germline ends. Germline lookup yields CDR1 MNHEY and CDR2 SVGEGT. This CDR3 has 13 amino acids. The CDR3 region has the DNA TGTGCCAGCACGAGGGACCTCTACTACGAGCAGTACTTC. Encoded protein: CASTRDLYYEQYF.

This clonotype occurred many times. The CDR3 DNA sequence: TGCAGTGGACTAGCGGGAGATGAGCAGTTCTTC. This translates into CSGLAGDEQFF. V gene TRBV20-1 combines with J gene TRBJ2-1; 12 positions agree with TRBD2. CDR3 length equals 11 residues. The V gene end was trimmed by 7 bases and the J gene end by 8 bases; junction bases not matched to a gene: 0. Germline V lookup: CDR1 DFQATT, CDR2 SNEGSKA (reference sequence).

This clonotype was found many times. The chain carries TRBV7-3 and TRBJ2-6; 7 bases are a match to TRBD1. CDR1 is SGHTA and CDR2 is FQGTGA in the germline V gene. V was clipped by 2 bases and J by 2 bases; unmatched bases: 6. The CDR3 is 17 residues long. In DNA, the CDR3 is TGTGCCAGCAGCTTATTGGACAGGTCAGCTGGGGCCAACGTCCTGACTTTC. It is translated as CASSLLDRSAGANVLTF.

In its sample, this clonotype was seen a few times. This chain uses TRBV7-3 with TRBJ1-1, with D possibly matching TRBD1 (5 bases). The CDR3 has 14 residues. The germline V gene has CDR1 SGHTA and CDR2 FQGTGA. V was trimmed by 1 base and J by 10 bases, leaving 16 bases between them. The CDR3 nucleotides are TGTGCCAGCAGCTTAAGGGGGAACAGGCGCGCAGCTTTCTTT. It codes for CASSLRGNRRAAFF.

The chain's CDR3 is CASSLGSEIYEQYF. As DNA, the CDR3 is TGCGCCAGCAGCTTGGGGTCTGAGATCTACGAGCAGTACTTC. This rearrangement joins TRBV5-1 to TRBJ2-7; D is unresolved. This CDR3 is built from 14 residues. In germline, CDR1 is SGHRS, CDR2 YFSETQ. Trimming removed 0 bases from V and 3 bases from J, with 10 bases in between.

The genes are TRBV20-1 and TRBJ1-1; D is perhaps TRBD1 (5 bases). V dropped 6 bases and J dropped 6 bases, with 17 bases sitting between them. The CDR3 spans 13 residues. Per the germline V gene, CDR1 is DFQATT and CDR2 is SNEGSKA (reference sequence). The CDR3 DNA follows: TGCAGTGCGCCGGACACAGGCAGCCCTGAAGCTTTCTTT. Its translation is CSAPDTGSPEAFF.

The chain employs TRBV6-1 and TRBJ2-1, with 8 bases identical to TRBD2. The CDR3 runs 14 residues. J lost 4 bases, V lost 5 bases, and 4 bases had no gene match. Germline CDR1 and CDR2: MNHNS and SASEGT. The CDR3 coding sequence is TGTGCCAGCAGTATCCAGCGGGGGTACAATGAGCAGTTCTTC. It specifies CASSIQRGYNEQFF.

V gene TRBV2 combines with J gene TRBJ2-3, with unresolved D. CDR1 and CDR2 (germline): SNHLY, FYNNEI. The CDR3 sequence is 15 residues long. V lost 3 bases and J lost 0, with 10 bases in between. This CDR3 reads CASSEGYSSTDTQYF. In nucleotides, the CDR3 is TGTGCCAGCAGTGAGGGGTACTCTAGCACAGATACGCAGTATTTT.

The chain combines TRBV9 with TRBJ2-7; the match to TRBD1 covers 7 bases. CDR1 and CDR2 (germline): SGDLS, YYNGEE. This CDR3 has 13 residues. V gave up 0 bases and J gave up 5 bases; unmatched junction bases: 2. CDR3 DNA sequence: TGTGCCAGCAGCGTAGAACAGGGGAACGAGCAGTACTTC. Translation gives CASSVEQGNEQYF.

This clonotype has a handful of counts. The V and J genes are TRBV20-1 and TRBJ2-5; 8 nucleotides line up with TRBD2. CDR3 length equals 15 residues. V lost 6 bases, J lost 5 bases, and 14 bases stayed unmatched. Germline CDR1 and CDR2: DFQATT and SNEGSKA (reference sequence). As DNA, the CDR3 is TGCAGTGCCACCTTGGGGTCCCGGGGGGGGGAGACCCAGTACTTC. This translates into CSATLGSRGGETQYF.

This clonotype has just a few counts. This chain links TRBV25-1 with TRBJ2-5, with 8 bases fitting TRBD1. Germline V lookup: CDR1 MGHDK, CDR2 SYGVNS. The CDR3 is 13 residues long. The V gene end was trimmed by 6 bases and the J gene end by 2 bases; junction bases not matched to a gene: 2. The CDR3 sequence is CASRRTGQETQYF. In nucleotides, the CDR3 is TGTGCCAGCAGGCGGACAGGGCAAGAGACCCAGTACTTC.

This clonotype was counted between two and nine times. The chain links TRBV5-5 to TRBJ1-2, with TRBD1 as a possible D gene (6 bases). Germline CDR1 SGHKS, CDR2 YYEKEE (reference sequence). V was pared by 4 bases and J by 5 bases, with 18 bases between. The CDR3 extends over 15 amino acids. For the CDR3, the DNA is TGTGCCAGCAGCACCCAATGGGCTGGACAGTATGGCTACACCTTC. Protein product: CASSTQWAGQYGYTF.

This clonotype was detected a few times. The genes are TRBV10-3 and TRBJ2-7; unclear D gene. V lost 4 bases and J 2 bases, leaving 12 bases between the germline ends. Germline V gives CDR1 ENHRY, CDR2 SYGVKD. CDR3 length: 14 residues. CDR3 sequence (DNA): TGTGCCATCAGTGTACACCCGACCCCCTACGAGCAGTACTTC. Translating it yields CAISVHPTPYEQYF.

The V and J genes are TRBV10-3 and TRBJ2-1, with TRBD2 matching 10 bases. CDR3 length equals 14 residues. Looked up from germline, CDR1 is ENHRY and CDR2 is SYGVKD. V dropped 4 bases and J dropped 8; count of bases not matched to a gene: 5. CDR3 sequence reads: CAISVVAGGHEQFF. CDR3 nucleotide sequence: TGTGCCATCAGTGTGGTAGCGGGAGGACATGAGCAGTTCTTC.

CDR3 loop: CASSLRLTNTGELFF. The CDR3 DNA follows: TGCGCCAGCAGCTTGCGCCTAACTAACACCGGGGAGCTGTTTTTT. This chain links TRBV5-1 with TRBJ2-2, with D unclear. CDR1 and CDR2 (germline): SGHRS, YFSETQ. The CDR3 is 15 amino acids. Trimming took off 1 base at V and 2 bases at J, with 9 bases between the two ends.

The chain joins TRBV5-1 to TRBJ2-2; D not resolved. The CDR3 totals 13 residues. V gave up 0 bases and J gave up 12 bases, with 12 bases separating them. In germline, CDR1 is SGHRS, CDR2 YFSETQ. This CDR3 is CASSLDNNYKLFF. The CDR3 DNA reads as TGCGCCAGCAGCTTGGATAACAACTATAAGCTGTTTTTT. Complete variable domain (other parts from reference TRBV5-1 and TRBJ2-2): KAGVTQTPRYLIKTRGQQVTLSCSPISGHRSVSWYQQTPGQGLQFLFEYFSETQRNKGNFPGRFSGRQFSNSRSEMNVSTLELGDSALYLCASSLDNNYKLFFGEGSRLTVL.

The rearrangement links TRBV27 to TRBJ2-2; 9 bases line up with TRBD1. The CDR3 is 15 residues long. From germline, CDR1 is MNHEY and CDR2 SMNVEV (reference sequence). J gave up 6 bases and V 7 bases, and 9 bases lay outside the gene matches. The CDR3 bases are TGTGCCAGCACATCCGGGACAGGGTGGTCCGGGGAGCTGTTTTTT. The encoded protein is CASTSGTGWSGELFF.

The V and J genes are TRBV5-6 and TRBJ1-4; possibly TRBD1 for D (5 bases). Trimming cost V 0 bases and J 10 bases, with 22 bases left between them. The CDR3 has 17 residues. The V gene's germline CDR1 is SGHDT and CDR2 YYEEEE. Here the CDR3 reads CASSLGIGTSIDGKLFF. The CDR3 DNA reads as TGTGCCAGCAGCTTGGGGATTGGGACGTCGATCGATGGAAAACTGTTTTTT.

There are a few counts of this clonotype. V is TRBV20-1 and J is TRBJ2-3; TRBD2 agrees at 10 bases. CDR1 and CDR2 from the germline V gene are DFQATT and SNEGSKA (reference sequence). The CDR3 covers 16 residues. V shed 7 bases and J 2 bases; nucleotides not matched to a gene: 12. The CDR3 region has the DNA TGCAGTGTTCAGACCGCAGCGGGGGGGGTCACAGATACGCAGTATTTT. Translation gives CSVQTAAGGVTDTQYF.

V and J are TRBV6-5 and TRBJ2-6; 8 bases are a match to TRBD2. There are 19 residues in the CDR3. Germline CDR1 MNHEY, CDR2 SVGAGI. V shed 0 bases, J shed 0 bases, and the junction held 7 bases outside the gene matches. CDR3 loop: CASSYSWAGGTSGANVLTF. The CDR3 region has the DNA TGTGCCAGCAGTTACTCATGGGCGGGAGGCACCTCTGGGGCCAACGTCCTGACTTTC.

The rearrangement links TRBV6-1 to TRBJ1-4; a weak D match, TRBD1 (5 bases). V lost 6 bases, J lost 6 bases, and 11 bases lay in between. The CDR3 covers 13 residues. Germline V CDR1 and CDR2: MNHNS, SASEGT. The CDR3: CASRRGGDEKLFF. The CDR3 DNA reads as TGTGCCAGCAGGAGGGGTGGGGATGAAAAACTGTTTTTT.